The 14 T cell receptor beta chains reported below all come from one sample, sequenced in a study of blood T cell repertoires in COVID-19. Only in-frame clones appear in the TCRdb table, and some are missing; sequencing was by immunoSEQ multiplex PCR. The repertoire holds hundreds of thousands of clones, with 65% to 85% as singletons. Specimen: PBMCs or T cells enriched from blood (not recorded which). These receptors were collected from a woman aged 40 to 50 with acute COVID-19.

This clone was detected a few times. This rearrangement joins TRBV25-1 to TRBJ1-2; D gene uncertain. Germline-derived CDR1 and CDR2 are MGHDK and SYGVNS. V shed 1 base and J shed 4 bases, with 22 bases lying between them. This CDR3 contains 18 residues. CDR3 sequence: CASSESQTGTLLPYGYTF. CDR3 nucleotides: TGTGCCAGCAGTGAATCCCAAACGGGTACGCTCCTACCCTATGGCTACACCTTC.

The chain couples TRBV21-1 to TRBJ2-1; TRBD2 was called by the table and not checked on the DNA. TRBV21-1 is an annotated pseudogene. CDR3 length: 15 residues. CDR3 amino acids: CASRTSGTSYNEQFF. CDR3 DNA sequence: TGTGCCAGCAGGACTAGCGGGACCTCCTACAATGAGCAGTTCTTC.

The CDR3 DNA sequence: TGTGCCAGCAGCCCCAGAGCAGGGACCTACGAGCAGTACTTC. Residues: CASSPRAGTYEQYF. The chain links TRBV9 to TRBJ2-7, with a possible D match to TRBD1 (5 bases). This CDR3 is built from 14 residues. From germline, CDR1 is SGDLS and CDR2 YYNGEE. The ends were cut back, 4 bases at V and 2 bases at J, with 13 bases in the middle.

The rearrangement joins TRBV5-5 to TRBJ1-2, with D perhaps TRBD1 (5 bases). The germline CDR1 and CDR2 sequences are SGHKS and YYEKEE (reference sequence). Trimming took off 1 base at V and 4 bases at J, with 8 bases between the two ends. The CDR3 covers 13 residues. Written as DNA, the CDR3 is TGTGCCAGCAGCTTGAACGGGGGCTATGGCTACACCTTC. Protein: CASSLNGGYGYTF.

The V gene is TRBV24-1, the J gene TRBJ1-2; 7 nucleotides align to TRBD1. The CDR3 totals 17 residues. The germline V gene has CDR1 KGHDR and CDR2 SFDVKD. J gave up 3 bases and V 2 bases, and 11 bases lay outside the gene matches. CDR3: CATSDSPYRGGYYGYTF. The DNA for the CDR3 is TGTGCCACCAGTGATTCGCCTTACAGGGGAGGCTACTATGGCTACACCTTC.

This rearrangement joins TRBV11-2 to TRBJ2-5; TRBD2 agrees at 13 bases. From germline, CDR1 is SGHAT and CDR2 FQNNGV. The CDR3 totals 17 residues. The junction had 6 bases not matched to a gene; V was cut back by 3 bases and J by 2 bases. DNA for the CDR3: TGTGCCAGCAGCTTCCTGGGACTAGCGGGGCAACAAGAGACCCAGTACTTC. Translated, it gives CASSFLGLAGQQETQYF.

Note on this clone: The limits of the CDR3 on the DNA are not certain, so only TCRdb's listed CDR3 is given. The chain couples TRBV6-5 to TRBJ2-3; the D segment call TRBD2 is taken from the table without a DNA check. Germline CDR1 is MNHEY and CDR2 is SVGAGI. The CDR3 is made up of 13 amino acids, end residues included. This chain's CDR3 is CASSTSTSRAQYF.

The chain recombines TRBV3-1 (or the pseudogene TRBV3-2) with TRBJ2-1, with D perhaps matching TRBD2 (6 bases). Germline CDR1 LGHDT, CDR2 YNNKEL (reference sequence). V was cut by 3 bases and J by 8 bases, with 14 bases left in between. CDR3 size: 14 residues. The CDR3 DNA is TGTGCCAGCAGCCAGGACCCCACTAGCTATGAGCAGTTCTTC. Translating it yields CASSQDPTSYEQFF.

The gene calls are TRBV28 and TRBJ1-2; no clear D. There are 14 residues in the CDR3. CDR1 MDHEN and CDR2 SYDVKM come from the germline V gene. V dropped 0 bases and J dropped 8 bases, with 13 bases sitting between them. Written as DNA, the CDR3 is TGTGCCAGCAGTTTATGGTCTTCAGGCCAGGGCTACACCTTC. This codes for CASSLWSSGQGYTF.

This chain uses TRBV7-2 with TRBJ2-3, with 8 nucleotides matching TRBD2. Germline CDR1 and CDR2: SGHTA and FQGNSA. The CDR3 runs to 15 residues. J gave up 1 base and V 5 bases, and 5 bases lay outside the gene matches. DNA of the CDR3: TGTGCCAGCAGCCCGAATAGCGGGGGCACAGATACGCAGTATTTT. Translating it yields CASSPNSGGTDTQYF.

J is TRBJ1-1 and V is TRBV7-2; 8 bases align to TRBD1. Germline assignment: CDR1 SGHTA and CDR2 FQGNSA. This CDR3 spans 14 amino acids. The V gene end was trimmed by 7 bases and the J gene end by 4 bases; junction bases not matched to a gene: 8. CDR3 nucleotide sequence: TGTGCCAGCATCCCGGACAGGGCGAGCACTGAAGCTTTCTTT. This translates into CASIPDRASTEAFF.

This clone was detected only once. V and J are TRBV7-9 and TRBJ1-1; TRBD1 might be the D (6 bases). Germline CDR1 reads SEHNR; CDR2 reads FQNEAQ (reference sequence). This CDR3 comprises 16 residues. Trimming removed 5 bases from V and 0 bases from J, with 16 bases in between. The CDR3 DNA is TGTGCCAGCAGCCCCAACAGGGTTACTATGAACACTGAAGCTTTCTTT. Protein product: CASSPNRVTMNTEAFF.

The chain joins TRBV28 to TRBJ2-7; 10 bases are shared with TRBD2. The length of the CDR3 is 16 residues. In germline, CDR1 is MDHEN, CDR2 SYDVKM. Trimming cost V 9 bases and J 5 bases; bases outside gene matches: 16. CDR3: CASRFPFSGRLDEQYF. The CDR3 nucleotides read TGTGCCAGTCGTTTCCCGTTTAGCGGGAGGTTAGACGAGCAGTACTTC.

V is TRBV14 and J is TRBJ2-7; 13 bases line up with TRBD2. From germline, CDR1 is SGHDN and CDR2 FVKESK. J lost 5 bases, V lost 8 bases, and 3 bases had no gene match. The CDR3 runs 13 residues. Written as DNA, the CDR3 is TGTGCCAGCGAAGGACTAGCGGGAGACGAGCAGTACTTC. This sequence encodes CASEGLAGDEQYF.